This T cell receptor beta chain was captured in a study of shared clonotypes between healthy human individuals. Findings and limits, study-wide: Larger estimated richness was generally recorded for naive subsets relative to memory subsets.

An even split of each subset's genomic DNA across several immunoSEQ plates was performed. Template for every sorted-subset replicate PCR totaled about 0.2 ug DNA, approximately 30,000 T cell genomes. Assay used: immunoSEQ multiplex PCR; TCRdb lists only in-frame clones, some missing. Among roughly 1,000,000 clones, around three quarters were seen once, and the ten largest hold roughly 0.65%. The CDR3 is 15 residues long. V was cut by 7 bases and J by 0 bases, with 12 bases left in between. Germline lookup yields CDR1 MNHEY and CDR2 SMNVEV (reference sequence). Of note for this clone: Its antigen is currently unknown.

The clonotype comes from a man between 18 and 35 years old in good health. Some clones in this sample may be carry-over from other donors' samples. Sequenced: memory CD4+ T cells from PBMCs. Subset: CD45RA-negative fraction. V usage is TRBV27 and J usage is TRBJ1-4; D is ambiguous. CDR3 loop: CASTRRFATNEKLFF. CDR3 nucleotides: TGTGCCAGCACACGGAGATTCGCAACTAATGAAAAACTGTTTTTT.